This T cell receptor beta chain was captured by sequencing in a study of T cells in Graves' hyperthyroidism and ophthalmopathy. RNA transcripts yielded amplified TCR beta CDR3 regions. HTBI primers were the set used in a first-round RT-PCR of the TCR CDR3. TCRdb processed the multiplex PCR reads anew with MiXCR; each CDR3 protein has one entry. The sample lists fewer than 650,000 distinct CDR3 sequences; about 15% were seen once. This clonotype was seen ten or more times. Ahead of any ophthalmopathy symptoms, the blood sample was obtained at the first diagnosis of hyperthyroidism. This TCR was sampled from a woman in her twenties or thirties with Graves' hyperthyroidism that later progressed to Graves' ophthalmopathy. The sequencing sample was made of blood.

The CDR3 protein is CASSLSGNTDTQYF. In DNA, the CDR3 is TGCGCCAGCAGCTTGAGCGGGAACACAGATACGCAGTATTTT. The V gene is TRBV5-1, the J gene TRBJ2-3, with 7 bases lining up with TRBD2. CDR1 and CDR2 from the germline V gene are SGHRS and YFSETQ. This CDR3 comprises 14 residues. V was clipped by 1 base and J by 2 bases; unmatched bases: 1.